The clone carrying this TCR beta chain was picked up a small number of times. The sample belongs to a study of neurological immune-mediated disorders. The team produced cDNA through 5'RACE using 10-nucleotide random UMIs. A single record per CDR3 protein comes from TCRdb applying MiXCR to the 5' RACE reads. The table records 70,000 to 95,000 distinct CDR3 sequences, about 13% of them present only once. Time point: longitudinal time-point 2. Deletions cut 0 bases from V and 0 bases from J, with 8 bases between. This CDR3 is built from 14 residues. Germline loops: CDR1 DFQATT, CDR2 SNEGSKA (reference sequence).

Sequencing input: PBMCs. The receptor comes from a female donor with HTLV-1-associated myelopathy (HAM/TSP). The rearrangement uses TRBV20-1 and TRBJ1-1; D gene unclear. The DNA of the CDR3 is TGCAGTGCTAGAGATCGGCGACTGAACACTGAAGCTTTCTTT. As protein: CSARDRRLNTEAFF.